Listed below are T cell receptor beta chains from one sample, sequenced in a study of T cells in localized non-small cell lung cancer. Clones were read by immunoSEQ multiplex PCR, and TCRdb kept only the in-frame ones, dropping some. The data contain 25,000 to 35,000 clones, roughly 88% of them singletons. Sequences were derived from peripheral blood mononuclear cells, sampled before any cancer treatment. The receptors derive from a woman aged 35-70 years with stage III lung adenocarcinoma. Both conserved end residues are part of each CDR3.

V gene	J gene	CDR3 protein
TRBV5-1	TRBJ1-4	CASSLGSREKLFF
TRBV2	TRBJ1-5	CASKDRGVNQPQHF
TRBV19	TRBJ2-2	CASIDRVNTGELFF
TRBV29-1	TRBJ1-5	CSVGSWDQPQHF
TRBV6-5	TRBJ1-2	CASSYGNYGYTF
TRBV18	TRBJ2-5	CASSPPYGSTETQYF
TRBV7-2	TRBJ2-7	CASSSGTGMEQYF
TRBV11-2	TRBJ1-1	CASSSPRGTEAFF
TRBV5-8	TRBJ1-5	CASSLKSRPQHF
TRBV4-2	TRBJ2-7	CASSLGFSYEQYF
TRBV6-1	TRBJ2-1	CASGPGLVIAEQFF
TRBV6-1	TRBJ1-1	CASSETENTEAFF
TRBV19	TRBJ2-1	CASSPGRAYNEQFF
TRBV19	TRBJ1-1	CASGTGEIEAFF
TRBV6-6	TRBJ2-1	CASRMNSDEQFF
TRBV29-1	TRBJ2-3	CSVEEGAGGTQYF
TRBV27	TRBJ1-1	CASSLRGATTEAFF
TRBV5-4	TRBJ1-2	CASSLGQGAGGYTF
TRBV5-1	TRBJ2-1	CASSLAPTGGGEQFF
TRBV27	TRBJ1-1	CASSLSGDTEAFF